These 25 T cell receptor beta chains were all obtained from the same sample, sequenced in a study of T cells in Graves' hyperthyroidism and ophthalmopathy. There were TCR beta CDR3 regions amplified from RNA transcripts. TCR CDR3 underwent first-round RT-PCR with the HTBI primer set. TCRdb passed the multiplex PCR reads through MiXCR, listing each CDR3 protein once. This sample has around 450,000 distinct CDR3 sequences, with approximately 14% found just once. The specimen was blood. All receptors come from a woman aged 18-30 years with Graves' hyperthyroidism.

This clonotype appeared a few times. The rearrangement links TRBV19 to TRBJ2-1, with 8 positions matching TRBD1. The trim removed 5 bases at V and 3 bases at J, leaving 6 bases unmatched. This CDR3 comprises 15 residues. Germline CDR1 is LNHDA and CDR2 is SQIVND (reference sequence). In DNA form, the CDR3 reads TGTGCCAGTAGTCCAGGACAGGGCCTCTACAATGAGCAGTTCTTC. This codes for CASSPGQGLYNEQFF.

The table lists this clonotype with many counts. This rearrangement joins TRBV18 to TRBJ1-4; D call uncertain. The V gene's germline CDR1 is KGHSH and CDR2 LQKENI. V dropped 2 bases and J dropped 2 bases, with 3 bases sitting between them. This CDR3 is 13 amino acids long. The CDR3 spells CASSPGTNEKLFF. DNA of the CDR3: TGTGCCAGCTCACCAGGGACTAATGAAAAACTGTTTTTT. The full variable domain, completed using reference TRBV18 and TRBJ1-4, is NAGVMQNPRHLVRRRGQEARLRCSPMKGHSHVYWYRQLPEEGLKFMVYLQKENIIDESGMPKERFSAEFPKEGPSILRIQQVVRGDSAAYFCASSPGTNEKLFFGSGTQLSVL.

This clonotype has just a few counts. The chain recombines TRBV5-1 with TRBJ1-4; D gene uncertain. V lost 4 bases and J 3 bases, leaving 16 bases between the germline ends. The germline V gene encodes CDR1 SGHRS and CDR2 YFSETQ. The CDR3 has 16 residues. CDR3 nucleotides: TGCGCCAGCAGCGAGGATAGCTTCGGGTCTAATGAAAAACTGTTTTTT. As protein: CASSEDSFGSNEKLFF. Full variable domain (outside the CDR3, taken from reference TRBV5-1 and TRBJ1-4): KAGVTQTPRYLIKTRGQQVTLSCSPISGHRSVSWYQQTPGQGLQFLFEYFSETQRNKGNFPGRFSGRQFSNSRSEMNVSTLELGDSALYLCASSEDSFGSNEKLFFGSGTQLSVL.

This clonotype has at least ten counts. The V gene is TRBV11-2, the J gene TRBJ2-1; 12 bases align to TRBD2. Germline CDR1 reads SGHAT; CDR2 reads FQNNGV. The CDR3 runs to 15 residues. V shed 5 bases and J 4 bases; nucleotides not matched to a gene: 3. For the CDR3, the DNA is TGTGCCAGCAGCGGGACTAGCGGGTATTACAATGAGCAGTTCTTC. It translates to CASSGTSGYYNEQFF.

This clonotype was seen ten or more times. The chain carries TRBV24-1 and TRBJ2-3; D not resolved. The CDR3 contains 13 residues. The V end lost 3 bases, the J end lost 2 bases, and 5 bases lay between the germline ends. The germline CDR1 and CDR2 sequences are KGHDR and SFDVKD. In nucleotides, the CDR3 is TGTGCCACCAGTGATCGTAACACAGATACGCAGTATTTT. Translation: CATSDRNTDTQYF.

This clonotype has a count of ten or more. J is TRBJ1-2 and V is TRBV28, with 8 bases lining up with TRBD1. V was clipped by 7 bases and J by 4 bases; unmatched bases: 5. From germline, CDR1 is MDHEN and CDR2 SYDVKM. The CDR3 has 13 amino acids. The CDR3 DNA is TGTGCCAGCATGGACAGGGAGGGCTATGGCTACACCTTC. As protein: CASMDREGYGYTF.

There are many counts of this clonotype. V gene TRBV11-3 combines with J gene TRBJ2-1; D ambiguous. The CDR3 is 16 amino acids. Trimming left V 0 bases short and J 2 bases short, with 11 bases between. In germline, CDR1 is SGHNT, CDR2 YENEEA. The CDR3 DNA follows: TGTGCCAGCAGCTTAGATGGGGTAAGACCCTACAATGAGCAGTTCTTC. Amino acid sequence: CASSLDGVRPYNEQFF.

This clonotype turned up a few times. This CDR3 reads CASSEPLKEPQHF. DNA of the CDR3: TGTGCCAGCAGTGAACCCCTCAAGGAGCCCCAGCATTTT. V and J are TRBV2 and TRBJ1-5; no reliable D call. This CDR3 is 13 amino acids long. Germline V gives CDR1 SNHLY, CDR2 FYNNEI. V was shortened by 2 bases and J by 8 bases, with 10 bases between the two germline ends. The full variable domain, rest sourced from reference TRBV2 and TRBJ1-5, is EPEVTQTPSHQVTQMGQEVILRCVPISNHLYFYWYRQILGQKVEFLVSFYNNEISEKSEIFDDQFSVERPDGSNFTLKIRSTKLEDSAMYFCASSEPLKEPQHFGDGTRLSIL.

This clonotype has just a few counts. The chain has TRBV3-1 and TRBJ1-3; no definite D call. V was trimmed by 7 bases and J by 7 bases, leaving 8 bases between them. The germline CDR1 and CDR2 sequences are LGHDT and YNNKEL (reference sequence). This CDR3 comprises 11 residues. The CDR3 nucleotides are TGTGCCAGCACCCGGTGGAACACCATATATTTT. Translation: CASTRWNTIYF.

In this sample, this clonotype turned up many times. The chain joins TRBV20-1 to TRBJ2-1; D is perhaps TRBD2 (6 bases). Trimming removed 2 bases at V and 8 bases at J, with 16 bases between. This CDR3 has 14 amino acids. Germline assignment: CDR1 DFQATT and CDR2 SNEGSKA (reference sequence). The chain's CDR3 is CSARSGLPGDEQFF. For the CDR3, the DNA is TGCAGTGCTAGATCCGGGCTCCCGGGGGATGAGCAGTTCTTC.

This clonotype has ten or more counts. This chain connects TRBV28 to TRBJ1-2; TRBD1 might be the D (6 bases). The ends were cut back, 2 bases at V and 4 bases at J, with 20 bases in the middle. Germline lookup yields CDR1 MDHEN and CDR2 SYDVKM. This CDR3 spans 17 amino acids. CDR3 coding DNA: TGTGCCAGCAGTTTAATGCTTTGGGGGGCTGTTGGCTATGGCTACACCTTC. Protein sequence: CASSLMLWGAVGYGYTF.

This clonotype was found once. Possible read error: a much larger clone is one base away. The V call is TRBV27, the J call TRBJ1-5; weak D call: TRBD1 (6 bases). V was cut by 8 bases and J by 3 bases, with 11 bases left in between. Germline V gene data show CDR1 as MNHEY and CDR2 as SMNVEV (reference sequence). This CDR3 comprises 13 residues. The CDR3 region is CASRPGVNQPQHF. The CDR3 coding sequence is TGTGCCAGCCGGCCAGGGGTCAATCAGCCCCAGCATTTT.

The genes are TRBV7-2 and TRBJ2-1, with a possible D match to TRBD2 (6 bases). The CDR3 is made up of 15 amino acids. V was trimmed by 4 bases and J by 7 bases, leaving 17 bases between them. Germline values: CDR1 SGHTA, CDR2 FQGNSA. The CDR3 region is CASSSPGGRVNEQFF. CDR3 DNA: TGTGCCAGCAGCTCCCCTGGGGGGAGAGTTAATGAGCAGTTCTTC.

There are many counts of this clonotype. This chain joins TRBV28 and TRBJ1-2; 8 bases align to TRBD1. V trimming: 5 bases; J trimming: 7 bases; junction bases outside the gene matches: 3. Per the germline V gene, CDR1 is MDHEN and CDR2 is SYDVKM. The CDR3 contains 12 residues. This CDR3 is CASSAGGSGYTF. CDR3 coding DNA: TGTGCCAGCAGTGCAGGGGGCAGTGGCTACACCTTC.

This clonotype was seen repeatedly, ten times or more. This chain connects TRBV6-1 to TRBJ1-1; D remains unclear. V was shortened by 6 bases and J by 1 base, with 15 bases between the two germline ends. The CDR3 is made up of 15 amino acids. Germline values: CDR1 MNHNS, CDR2 SASEGT. For the CDR3, the DNA is TGTGCCAGCAGCTGGGCCGCACAAGAGAACACTGAAGCTTTCTTT. Its protein product is CASSWAAQENTEAFF.

This CDR3 reads CASSYSTTGLSYNEQFF. In DNA form, the CDR3 reads TGTGCCAGCAGTTACTCGACAACGGGTCTCTCCTACAATGAGCAGTTCTTC. J is TRBJ2-1 and V is TRBV6-5; D gene unclear. Trimming shortened V by 0 bases and J by 0 bases, and 12 bases separated the two germline ends. The CDR3 totals 17 residues. Looked up from germline, CDR1 is MNHEY and CDR2 is SVGAGI.

This clonotype was counted at least ten times. The chain combines TRBV11-1 with TRBJ2-1; no firm D call. V lost 5 bases to trimming and J lost 0 bases, with 20 bases between them. This CDR3 region has 18 residues. Germline V gives CDR1 SGHAT, CDR2 FQDESV (reference sequence). CDR3 DNA sequence: TGTGCCAGCAGCCTATCCCTATCTCACGCCAGCTCCTACAATGAGCAGTTCTTC. Protein: CASSLSLSHASSYNEQFF.

Only a few counts were recorded for this clonotype. This chain links TRBV3-1 with TRBJ2-2; no definite D call. Deletions cut 4 bases from V and 6 bases from J, with 9 bases between. The CDR3 length is 13 residues. Germline lookup yields CDR1 LGHDT and CDR2 YNNKEL (reference sequence). The CDR3 loop reads CASSPTVAGELFF. CDR3 nucleotides: TGTGCCAGCAGCCCTACAGTCGCCGGGGAGCTGTTTTTT.

This clonotype was recorded many times. The CDR3 DNA is TGTGCCAGCAGCCAGGAAAGACGGGACGATCCCTACGAGCAGTACTTC. Translated, it gives CASSQERRDDPYEQYF. The rearrangement joins TRBV3-1 to TRBJ2-7; D might be TRBD1 or TRBD2, each matching 5 bases. The CDR3 has 16 amino acids. Deletions cut 3 bases from V and 2 bases from J, with 17 bases between. Germline values: CDR1 LGHDT, CDR2 YNNKEL (reference sequence).

Ten or more counts support this clonotype. J is TRBJ2-1 and V is TRBV5-1, with 9 nucleotides matching TRBD2. This CDR3 has 17 amino acids. J gave up 0 bases and V 4 bases, and 8 bases lay outside the gene matches. Germline CDR1 and CDR2: SGHRS and YFSETQ. The chain's CDR3 is CASSRIAGEYSYNEQFF. Written as DNA, the CDR3 is TGCGCCAGCAGCCGAATAGCGGGAGAGTACTCCTACAATGAGCAGTTCTTC.

This clonotype was seen at least ten times. The genes are TRBV15 and TRBJ2-1, with D perhaps TRBD1 or TRBD2 (5 bases each). The CDR3 is 17 residues long. The V end lost 0 bases, the J end lost 6 bases, and 18 bases lay between the germline ends. The germline CDR1 and CDR2 sequences are LNHNV and YYDKDF (reference sequence). DNA for the CDR3: TGTGCCACCAGCAGAGATTCGGGGACCGATCACAGCAATGAGCAGTTCTTC. Its translation: CATSRDSGTDHSNEQFF.

This clonotype was detected ten times or more. The CDR3, as DNA: TGTGCCGGAACCGGGACAACGAACACTGAAGCTTTCTTT. It yields the protein CAGTGTTNTEAFF. The V and J genes are TRBV30 and TRBJ1-1; a weak D match, TRBD1 (6 bases). Deletions cut 8 bases from V and 1 base from J, with 14 bases between. Germline V gene lookup returns CDR1 GTSNPN and CDR2 SVGIG (reference sequence). The CDR3 is 13 amino acids.

In this sample, this clonotype turned up many times. The J gene is TRBJ2-5, the V gene TRBV3-1; 8 nucleotides align to TRBD2. Germline lookup yields CDR1 LGHDT and CDR2 YNNKEL (reference sequence). Trimming removed 4 bases from V and 6 bases from J; junction bases left unmatched: 13. This CDR3 is built from 16 residues. The CDR3 protein is CASSRQTGGLGKTQYF. CDR3 in DNA: TGTGCCAGCAGCCGCCAGACGGGGGGGCTTGGAAAGACCCAGTACTTC.

As regards this clonotype: It may be a read error: a sequence one base away is much more abundant. The chain joins TRBV10-3 to TRBJ1-2; D gene uncertain. The CDR3 consists of 13 residues. Per the germline V gene, CDR1 is ENHRY and CDR2 is SYGVKD. The CDR3 region is CAISKEANCGYTF. CDR3 in DNA: TGTGCCATCAGTAAGGAAGCTAACTGTGGCTACACCTTC.

The chain is built from TRBV9 and TRBJ1-5; tentatively, D is TRBD1 (6 bases). The CDR3 extends over 15 amino acids. The V end lost 0 bases, the J end lost 5 bases, and 12 bases lay between the germline ends. Germline CDR1 SGDLS, CDR2 YYNGEE. Here the CDR3 DNA reads TGTGCCAGCAGCGTAGCCGGGACACCTCATCAGCCCCAGCATTTT. Encoded protein: CASSVAGTPHQPQHF. Full variable domain (rest looked up from reference TRBV9 and TRBJ1-5): DSGVTQTPKHLITATGQRVTLRCSPRSGDLSVYWYQQSLDQGLQFLIQYYNGEERAKGNILERFSAQQFPDLHSELNLSSLELGDSALYFCASSVAGTPHQPQHFGDGTRLSIL.